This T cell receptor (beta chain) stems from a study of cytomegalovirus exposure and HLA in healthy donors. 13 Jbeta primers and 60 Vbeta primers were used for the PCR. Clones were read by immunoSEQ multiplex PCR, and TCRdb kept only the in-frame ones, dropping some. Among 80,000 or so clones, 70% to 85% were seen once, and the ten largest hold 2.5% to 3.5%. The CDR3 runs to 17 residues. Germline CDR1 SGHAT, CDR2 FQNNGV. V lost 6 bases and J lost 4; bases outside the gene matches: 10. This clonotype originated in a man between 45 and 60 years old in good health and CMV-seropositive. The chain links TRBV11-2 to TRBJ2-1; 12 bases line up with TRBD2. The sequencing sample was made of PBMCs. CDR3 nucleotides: TGTGCCAGCAGGAGCCTAGCGGGAGGGCCGGGATACAATGAGCAGTTCTTC. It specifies CASRSLAGGPGYNEQFF.